This T cell receptor (beta chain) was observed in a study of T cell changes during pregnancy in multiple sclerosis (dated by TCRdb to the late 2010s). For context, the study as a whole: The study examined how the T cell repertoire changed over the course of pregnancy in women with multiple sclerosis.

From its cysteine to its phenylalanine, the CDR3 spans 15 amino acids. The only DNA kept is the CDR3, 45 bases in frame from the first base. The junction shows trimming of 3 bases on V and 2 bases on J, plus 14 bases between the germline ends. For CDR1 and CDR2, the germline V gene lists SGDLS and YYNGEE. A word on this clone: What this receptor recognizes is not known. It has no much larger one-base neighbor in the sample; base qualities were not kept.

Library prep was done by the immunoSEQ multiplex PCR assay. TCRdb obtained this table from immuneACCESS and retained in-frame rearrangements with V and J assigned. These tables miss some clones; where compared with another copy, unresolved V genes account for less than half of the shortfall, and the remainder is unexplained. Recorded for this sample are 57,000 or so clones; approximately 90% of them occurred a single time. The ten largest clones capture 3% to 4.5% of the sample. The sequence came from a female donor in good health, enrolled as a control in a pregnancy study. This chain is built from TRBV9 and TRBJ1-2; the D segment could be TRBD1, given 6 matching bases. Sequencing was performed on peripheral blood, taken after pregnancy. The DNA sequence is TGTGCCAGCAGCGCTCAGGACAGTCCAAACTATGGCTACACCTTC. Translated, this is CASSAQDSPNYGYTF.